This entry is about one T cell receptor beta chain. Its antigen remains unidentified. These data are taken from a study of T cell responses to AZD1222 COVID-19 vaccine. General study points: The study found vaccine-associated CD4 TCRs spanning spike, dominant at 160-218 and 743-854. Donors, mostly white British, included more females; clonal diversity was possibly underestimated.

TCRdb's table, derived via immunoSEQ multiplex PCR, lists solely in-frame clones and lacks some. Here the sample spans approximately 100,000 clones, about 92% being singletons. V gave up 5 bases and J gave up 8 bases, with 13 bases separating them. The length of the CDR3 is 14 residues. CDR1 and CDR2 (germline): MNHEY, SVGEGT. The specimen was peripheral blood, collected on day 0 of AZD1222 vaccination. The origin of this receptor is an adult in good health. V gene TRBV6-2 or TRBV6-3 combines with J gene TRBJ1-6; tentatively, D is TRBD1 (5 bases). For the CDR3, the DNA is TGTGCCAGCAGTGGGGGTCGTGTGGATTCACCCCTCCACTTT. It yields the protein CASSGGRVDSPLHF.